This T cell receptor beta chain was sequenced in a study of blood T cell dynamics during melanoma immunotherapy. The time point: pre-treatment baseline. Disease control meant complete response, partial response or stable disease at 12 weeks. V gave up 2 bases and J gave up 6 bases, with 14 bases separating them. The V gene's germline CDR1 is MGHRA and CDR2 YSYEKL. The CDR3 covers 15 residues. Sequenced by immunoSEQ multiplex PCR; TCRdb stores in-frame clones only, minus some. The data hold 20,000 to 30,000 clones, with 70% to 90% observed a single time. The sequence derives from a human donor with melanoma. The chain carries TRBV4-1 and TRBJ2-1; D perhaps matches TRBD2 (7 bases). The sequences come from blood, collected from a patient treated with checkpoint blockade. This CDR3 reads CASSQTQGGGNEQFF. DNA for the CDR3: TGCGCCAGCAGCCAAACCCAGGGAGGGGGCAATGAGCAGTTCTTC.